This paragraph reports one T cell receptor beta chain. The record originates from a study of blood T cell repertoires in COVID-19. Study background: Some COVID-19 samples were acute and others convalescent; all came from the United States, Italy and Spain. PBMCs, B-cell-depleted T cells, or T cells were the source of the cDNA or gDNA that made up the material.

Trimming cost V 7 bases and J 5 bases; bases outside gene matches: 10. Per the germline V gene, CDR1 is LNHDA and CDR2 is SQIVND (reference sequence). CDR3 length: 14 amino acids. The Seattle patients joined while their infection was active and were tracked longitudinally afterward. Under the authors' procedure: Counts of nucleated cells, estimated from reference gene primer amplification, were obtained. Assay used: immunoSEQ multiplex PCR; TCRdb lists only in-frame clones, some missing. V, J and clone size were drawn from that table, and D and trimming were deduced from the DNA. The sample has around 140,000 clones; around nine tenths are singletons.

This chain links TRBV19 with TRBJ2-7; 8 bases are a match to TRBD1. The source of this sequence is a man aged 55-75 years with COVID-19, enrolled during active disease. Input material: peripheral blood. CDR3 in DNA: TGTGCCAGTACCAGGACAGGGTCCTTCCACGAGCAGTACTTC. Its protein is CASTRTGSFHEQYF.